The rows below give T cell receptor beta chains drawn from one sample of a study of T cells after yellow fever vaccination. Each CDR3 protein gets one entry after TCRdb re-called the 5' RACE reads with MiXCR. The data contain under 200,000 distinct CDR3 sequences, roughly 9.6% of them singletons. This material consisted of CD8+ T cells sorted from PBMCs, taken 15 days after the yellow fever booster vaccination. The receptors were gathered from a man aged 18 to 35 who received the YFV17D yellow fever vaccine. Both conserved end residues are trimmed from each CDR3. D genes are given only for firm matches.

ASSMTSGGLTDTQY | TRBD2 | TRBJ2-3 | 14 | TRBV5-1
ASSQSAGQGLHEQY | TRBD1 | TRBJ2-7 | 14 | TRBV4-1
ASSQGGHQPQH | NA | TRBJ1-5 | 11 | TRBV4-1
ASSQATASTDTQY | NA | TRBJ2-3 | 13 | TRBV7-9
ASSDLVLLSNQPQH | NA | TRBJ1-5 | 14 | TRBV21-1
ASRPQGDPTRELF | TRBD1 | TRBJ2-2 | 13 | TRBV6-2/TRBV6-3
ASSLQGWSPLH | NA | TRBJ1-6 | 11 | TRBV4-1
ASSEDHRAYEQY | NA | TRBJ2-7 | 12 | TRBV2
ASSALGNTEAF | NA | TRBJ1-1 | 11 | TRBV6-5
ASRPSQYNEQF | NA | TRBJ2-1 | 11 | TRBV5-1
ASSPPGQGVREQY | TRBD1 | TRBJ2-7 | 13 | TRBV4-2
AWSAQGAGELF | TRBD1 | TRBJ2-2 | 11 | TRBV30
ASSVGGSSTDTQY | NA | TRBJ2-3 | 13 | TRBV9
ASSQSPGGGETQY | NA | TRBJ2-5 | 13 | TRBV7-9
ASSQGGTHTDTQY | NA | TRBJ2-3 | 13 | TRBV4-2
ASSLGGKNTEAF | NA | TRBJ1-1 | 12 | TRBV7-9
ASSTGGGNTEAF | NA | TRBJ1-1 | 12 | TRBV27
AVAAGTPDEQF | TRBD2 | TRBJ2-1 | 11 | TRBV6-5
ASSGTSWYSPLH | NA | TRBJ1-6 | 12 | TRBV5-6
ASSLGQGATNEKLF | NA | TRBJ1-4 | 14 | TRBV5-1
ASSQVELPRTGELF | NA | TRBJ2-2 | 14 | TRBV3-1
SAPPTGTGEF | TRBD1 | TRBJ2-1 | 10 | TRBV20-1
ASSQDLGGWDQPQH | NA | TRBJ1-5 | 14 | TRBV4-2
ASNHKSSYNEQF | NA | TRBJ2-1 | 12 | TRBV6-4
SVVRTGEQETQY | NA | TRBJ2-5 | 12 | TRBV29-1
ASSSDTRDTGELF | NA | TRBJ2-2 | 13 | TRBV5-1
ASSEVRRYEQY | NA | TRBJ2-7 | 11 | TRBV6-1
ASSNRQASRGYT | NA | TRBJ1-2 | 12 | TRBV7-9
ATSRGRGGYEQY | NA | TRBJ2-7 | 12 | TRBV15
ASSQVGLGVTQY | NA | TRBJ2-5 | 12 | TRBV7-2
ASSQVGGNTDTQY | NA | TRBJ2-3 | 13 | TRBV4-1
ASSPGLADQETQY | TRBD2 | TRBJ2-5 | 13 | TRBV4-3
ASSSGGLLANYGYT | NA | TRBJ1-2 | 14 | TRBV7-8
ASSSRRRHNEQF | NA | TRBJ2-1 | 12 | TRBV21-1
ASSTGRGVETQY | NA | TRBJ2-5 | 12 | TRBV27
ASSQEFWDRAPGYT | TRBD1 | TRBJ1-2 | 14 | TRBV3-1
SARWGSGELF | NA | TRBJ2-2 | 10 | TRBV20-1
ASSSDRADQPQH | TRBD1 | TRBJ1-5 | 12 | TRBV3-1
ASSKVPKDGYT | NA | TRBJ1-2 | 11 | TRBV21-1
ASSLDRGARYEQY | NA | TRBJ2-7 | 13 | TRBV7-2
ATKTGGPADTQY | NA | TRBJ2-3 | 12 | TRBV27
ASSQDGGGQTGELF | NA | TRBJ2-2 | 14 | TRBV4-3
ASSQGTVEFSEQF | NA | TRBJ2-1 | 13 | TRBV4-1
ASSQAFAGTGRQETQY | NA | TRBJ2-5 | 16 | TRBV4-3
AISEIPGQGTSGANVLT | TRBD1 | TRBJ2-6 | 17 | TRBV10-3
ASSQGVSYEQY | NA | TRBJ2-7 | 11 | TRBV4-1
ASSQDPTSLEKLF | NA | TRBJ1-4 | 13 | TRBV4-2
ASSRLRDSAHGYT | NA | TRBJ1-2 | 13 | TRBV28
ASSEGLPVLAQY | NA | TRBJ2-5 | 12 | TRBV7-9
ASSYEGGDYGYT | NA | TRBJ1-2 | 12 | TRBV6-6
SARDESYEQY | NA | TRBJ2-7 | 10 | TRBV20-1
ASSDNADGDEQF | NA | TRBJ2-1 | 12 | TRBV11-2
ASSPGRTEAF | NA | TRBJ1-1 | 10 | TRBV7-9
ASSPLGPSANFFYGYT | NA | TRBJ1-2 | 16 | TRBV9